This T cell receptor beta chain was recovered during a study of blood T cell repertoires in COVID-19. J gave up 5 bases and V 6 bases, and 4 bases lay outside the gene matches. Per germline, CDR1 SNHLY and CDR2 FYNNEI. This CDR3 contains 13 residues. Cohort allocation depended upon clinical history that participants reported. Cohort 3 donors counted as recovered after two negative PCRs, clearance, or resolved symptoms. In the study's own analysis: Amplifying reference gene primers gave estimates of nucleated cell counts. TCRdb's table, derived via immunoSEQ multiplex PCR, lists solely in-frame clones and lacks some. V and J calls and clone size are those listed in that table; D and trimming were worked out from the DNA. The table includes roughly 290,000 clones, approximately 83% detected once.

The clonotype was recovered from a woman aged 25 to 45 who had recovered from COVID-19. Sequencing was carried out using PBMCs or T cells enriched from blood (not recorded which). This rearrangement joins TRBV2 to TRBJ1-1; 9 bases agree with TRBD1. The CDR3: CASRETGGTEAFF. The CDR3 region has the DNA TGTGCCAGCAGAGAGACAGGGGGGACTGAAGCTTTCTTT.